These 27 T cell receptor beta chains were sequenced from one sample in a study of T cell responses to AZD1222 COVID-19 vaccine. Sequencing was performed with immunoSEQ multiplex PCR; in TCRdb, only in-frame clones are kept and a portion is missing. The sample consists of roughly 65,000 clones, 80% to 85% of them appearing once. Sequences were derived from peripheral blood, sampled on day 0 of AZD1222 vaccination. The source of these receptors is an adult in good health.

The rearrangement links TRBV5-1 to TRBJ2-5; D is possibly TRBD2 (6 bases). CDR1 SGHRS and CDR2 YFSETQ come from the germline V gene. The CDR3 is 16 residues long. The V gene lost 1 base and the J gene lost 2 bases, with 15 bases spanning the gap. Here the CDR3 reads CASSLRRGGGQETQYF. CDR3 DNA: TGCGCCAGCAGCTTGAGGCGGGGAGGAGGGCAAGAGACCCAGTACTTC.

The gene calls are TRBV6-5 and TRBJ2-1; 10 nucleotides line up with TRBD1. Per germline, CDR1 MNHEY and CDR2 SVGAGI. The CDR3 covers 14 residues. The trim removed 5 bases at V and 3 bases at J, leaving 1 base unmatched. The CDR3 bases are TGTGCCAGCAGTCGGGACAGGGGCTACAATGAGCAGTTCTTC. This codes for CASSRDRGYNEQFF.

The rearrangement joins TRBV30 to TRBJ1-1, with a possible D match to TRBD1 (5 bases). This CDR3 is 13 amino acids long. V lost 5 bases and J 2 bases, leaving 12 bases between the germline ends. Per the germline V gene, CDR1 is GTSNPN and CDR2 is SVGIG (reference sequence). The CDR3 here is CAWGHLINTEAFF. CDR3 coding DNA: TGTGCCTGGGGACATCTGATAAACACTGAAGCTTTCTTT. The complete variable domain, with remaining parts taken from reference TRBV30 and TRBJ1-1, reads SQTIHQWPATLVQPVGSPLSLECTVEGTSNPNLYWYRQAAGRGLQLLFYSVGIGQISSEVPQNLSASRPQDRQFILSSKKLLLSDSGFYLCAWGHLINTEAFFGQGTRLTVV.

The chain links TRBV5-1 to TRBJ1-6; possible D gene TRBD1, 6 bases. The V end was cut by 2 bases, the J end by 10 bases, with 22 bases between. CDR3 length: 17 residues. CDR1 is SGHRS and CDR2 is YFSETQ in the germline V gene. Written as DNA, the CDR3 is TGCGCCAGCAGCTTCTCGGGGGCCCGAAGGGGGGAATCACCCCTCCACTTT. Amino acid sequence: CASSFSGARRGESPLHF. Full variable domain (rest looked up from reference TRBV5-1 and TRBJ1-6): KAGVTQTPRYLIKTRGQQVTLSCSPISGHRSVSWYQQTPGQGLQFLFEYFSETQRNKGNFPGRFSGRQFSNSRSEMNVSTLELGDSALYLCASSFSGARRGESPLHFGNGTRLTVT.

Only one count was recorded for this clone. The CDR3: CAWRGGPNQPQHF. The CDR3 nucleotides read TGTGCCTGGAGGGGAGGGCCCAATCAGCCCCAGCATTTT. This chain connects TRBV30 to TRBJ1-5; D gene unclear. CDR3 size: 13 residues. V was clipped by 3 bases and J by 3 bases, with 9 bases between them. Germline values: CDR1 GTSNPN, CDR2 SVGIG (reference sequence). Combining the CDR3 with reference TRBV30 and TRBJ1-5 gives the whole variable domain SQTIHQWPATLVQPVGSPLSLECTVEGTSNPNLYWYRQAAGRGLQLLFYSVGIGQISSEVPQNLSASRPQDRQFILSSKKLLLSDSGFYLCAWRGGPNQPQHFGDGTRLSIL.

This clone has just a few counts. The rearrangement joins TRBV11-2 to TRBJ1-1; D uncertain. The CDR3 has 12 amino acids. Germline-derived CDR1 and CDR2 are SGHAT and FQNNGV. The germline V and J ends were trimmed by 2 bases and 10 bases, with 11 bases remaining between them. In nucleotides, the CDR3 is TGTGCCAGCAGCTTACAGTCACAGTTAGCTTTCTTT. Translated, it gives CASSLQSQLAFF.

The rearrangement links TRBV30 to TRBJ2-3; D is ambiguous. The ends were cut back, 3 bases at V and 0 bases at J, with 10 bases in the middle. The CDR3 is 14 residues long. Germline V gene sequence: CDR1 GTSNPN, CDR2 SVGIG (reference sequence). The CDR3: CAWRPLDSTDTQYF. The CDR3 DNA reads TGTGCCTGGAGACCCCTCGACAGCACAGATACGCAGTATTTT.

The chain is built from TRBV12-3 or TRBV12-4 and TRBJ1-2; D is unresolved. The ends were cut back, 4 bases at V and 7 bases at J, with 7 bases in the middle. This CDR3 has 11 residues. In DNA form, the CDR3 reads TGTGCCAGCAGTTCGATTGGTGGCTACACCTTC. It translates to CASSSIGGYTF.

The gene calls are TRBV29-1 and TRBJ1-2, with TRBD1 as a possible D gene (5 bases). CDR3 length: 10 amino acids. CDR1 SQVTM and CDR2 ANQGSEA come from the germline V gene. Trimming cost V 4 bases and J 10 bases, with 10 bases left between them. The chain's CDR3 is CSVVDRAYTF. CDR3 nucleotide sequence: TGCAGCGTTGTCGACAGAGCCTACACCTTC.

This clone was picked up a small number of times. The rearrangement uses TRBV19 and TRBJ1-1; D is uncertain. This CDR3 region has 12 residues. Trimming removed 4 bases at V and 7 bases at J, with 10 bases between. The germline V gene has CDR1 LNHDA and CDR2 SQIVND (reference sequence). CDR3 bases: TGTGCCAGTAGTACCCGACAAGGTGAAGCTTTCTTT. Amino acids: CASSTRQGEAFF.

The chain is built from TRBV5-4 and TRBJ1-3, with TRBD1 as a possible D gene (6 bases). Trimming stripped 0 bases from V and 0 bases from J, with 13 bases between. This CDR3 is built from 17 residues. The germline V gene has CDR1 SGHNT and CDR2 YYREEE (reference sequence). The CDR3 nucleotides read TGTGCCAGCAGCTTGGCTACAGGGTTGAGCTCTGGAAACACCATATATTTT. Residues: CASSLATGLSSGNTIYF.

The chain uses TRBV2 and TRBJ1-6; D not resolved. The CDR3 is made up of 15 amino acids. Germline V gene lookup returns CDR1 SNHLY and CDR2 FYNNEI. The germline V and J ends were trimmed by 2 bases and 6 bases, with 11 bases remaining between them. Written as DNA, the CDR3 is TGTGCCAGCAGTGAAAGGCAGGCGAGTAATTCACCCCTCCACTTT. Translated: CASSERQASNSPLHF. The whole variable domain, remainder taken from reference TRBV2 and TRBJ1-6, is EPEVTQTPSHQVTQMGQEVILRCVPISNHLYFYWYRQILGQKVEFLVSFYNNEISEKSEIFDDQFSVERPDGSNFTLKIRSTKLEDSAMYFCASSERQASNSPLHFGNGTRLTVT.

The table lists this clone with a count of one. This rearrangement joins TRBV19 to TRBJ1-5; TRBD1 aligns across 7 bases. The CDR3 length is 14 residues. J gave up 6 bases and V 3 bases, and 5 bases lay outside the gene matches. Germline V gene lookup returns CDR1 LNHDA and CDR2 SQIVND (reference sequence). The CDR3 nucleotides read TGTGCCAGTAGTATGTCAGGGGGTTTTCAGCCCCAGCATTTT. Translating it yields CASSMSGGFQPQHF.

This clone was seen just once. The V and J genes are TRBV6-6 and TRBJ2-3; the match to TRBD2 covers 11 bases. CDR3 length: 15 residues. The germline V gene encodes CDR1 MNHNY and CDR2 SVGAGI (reference sequence). V lost 6 bases and J lost 4; bases outside the gene matches: 6. Here the CDR3 reads CASRPTSGGSDTQYF. As DNA, the CDR3 is TGTGCCAGCAGGCCTACTAGCGGGGGCTCAGATACGCAGTATTTT.

V is TRBV6-5 and J is TRBJ1-2; the D gene is possibly TRBD1 (6 bases). V gave up 6 bases and J gave up 8 bases, with 16 bases separating them. The CDR3 runs 13 residues. The germline V gene encodes CDR1 MNHEY and CDR2 SVGAGI. In nucleotides, the CDR3 is TGTGCCAGCAGCACAACAGGGATGAAGGGCTACACCTTC. Translating it yields CASSTTGMKGYTF.

This sequence joins TRBV18 and TRBJ1-2, with TRBD1 identical over 9 bases. Germline V gene sequence: CDR1 KGHSH, CDR2 LQKENI. The V gene end was trimmed by 3 bases and the J gene end by 6 bases; junction bases not matched to a gene: 11. The CDR3 covers 16 residues. The CDR3 here is CASSPQTGTGSDGYTF. Here the CDR3 DNA reads TGTGCCAGCTCACCGCAGACCGGGACAGGGAGTGATGGCTACACCTTC.

This clone is a singleton in its sample. The gene calls are TRBV2 and TRBJ1-5; D is undetermined. Trimming removed 2 bases from V and 9 bases from J, with 5 bases in between. Germline V gene data show CDR1 as SNHLY and CDR2 as FYNNEI. The CDR3 runs 11 residues. The CDR3 nucleotides read TGTGCCAGCAGTGAATCAGGGCCCCAGCATTTT. Encoded protein: CASSESGPQHF.

The rearrangement uses TRBV6-4 and TRBJ2-1, with D hard to call. The CDR3 is made up of 16 amino acids. Germline V gene sequence: CDR1 MRHNA, CDR2 SNTAGT. Deletions cut 2 bases from V and 0 bases from J, with 11 bases between. This CDR3 reads CASSDRPLNSYNEQFF. The DNA of the CDR3 is TGTGCCAGCAGTGACCGACCGTTGAACTCCTACAATGAGCAGTTCTTC.

V usage is TRBV15 and J usage is TRBJ1-1; 9 bases align to TRBD1. Germline V gives CDR1 LNHNV, CDR2 YYDKDF (reference sequence). CDR3 size: 15 residues. The V segment lost 6 bases and the J segment 4 bases; nucleotides outside the gene matches: 9. CDR3 sequence (DNA): TGTGCCACCAGAGCGGACAGGGGACTTCTCACTGAAGCTTTCTTT. Encoded protein: CATRADRGLLTEAFF.

The rearrangement uses TRBV12-3 or TRBV12-4 and TRBJ1-1; a possible D gene is TRBD1 (6 bases). V was clipped by 2 bases and J by 5 bases, with 9 bases between them. The CDR3 has 13 residues. CDR3 sequence (DNA): TGTGCCAGCAGTTTACATCAGGGGACTGAAGCTTTCTTT. This translates into CASSLHQGTEAFF.

This clone was observed a handful of times. The chain couples TRBV6-2 or TRBV6-3 to TRBJ1-2; tentative D call: TRBD1 (5 bases). The ends were cut back, 6 bases at V and 3 bases at J, with 20 bases in the middle. CDR1 is MNHEY and CDR2 is SVGEGT in the germline V gene. The CDR3 totals 16 residues. The CDR3 DNA is TGTGCCAGCAGCTATGCAGAGACAGCGATCGACTATGGCTACACCTTC. Translated: CASSYAETAIDYGYTF.

As DNA, the CDR3 is TGTGCCAGCAGTAGTCCAGCTCTATCTTCCGTAAACACTGAAGCTTTCTTT. Protein product: CASSSPALSSVNTEAFF. This chain uses TRBV27 with TRBJ1-1; no clear D gene. Germline assignment: CDR1 MNHEY and CDR2 SMNVEV (reference sequence). V lost 5 bases and J lost 2, with 21 bases in between. The CDR3 totals 17 residues.

This rearrangement joins TRBV7-8 to TRBJ2-7; 7 positions agree with TRBD1. The CDR3 is 16 residues long. The germline V gene encodes CDR1 SGHVS and CDR2 FQNEAQ. Trimming at V came to 5 bases and at J to 1 base, leaving 11 bases not matched to a gene. CDR3 residues: CASSKTGIPRSYEQYF. In DNA, the CDR3 is TGTGCCAGCAGCAAGACAGGGATCCCCAGGTCCTACGAGCAGTACTTC.

About this clone itself: At one boundary the junction diverges from the germline segment, which might be a read error. The rearrangement joins TRBV7-7 to TRBJ2-5, with 7 bases identical to TRBD2. This CDR3 has 15 amino acids. The germline CDR1 and CDR2 sequences are SSHAT and FNYEAQ (reference sequence). Here the CDR3 reads CASSSSGGTEETQYF. The DNA for the CDR3 is TGTGCTAGCAGCTCCTCCGGGGGGACGGAAGAGACCCAGTACTTC.

The chain recombines TRBV19 with TRBJ2-6; D unresolved. Germline V gives CDR1 LNHDA, CDR2 SQIVND (reference sequence). The CDR3 sequence is 16 residues long. Trimming took off 7 bases at V and 1 base at J, with 14 bases between the two ends. The chain's CDR3 is CASNPRTRSGANVLTF. The CDR3 bases are TGTGCCAGTAACCCTCGGACGAGGTCTGGGGCCAACGTCCTGACTTTC.

The gene calls are TRBV6-5 and TRBJ2-2; 7 bases map to TRBD2. CDR3 size: 13 residues. With V trimmed by 10 bases and J by 3 bases, 5 bases remained unmatched. Germline V CDR1 and CDR2: MNHEY, SVGAGI. CDR3 protein: CATFSGYTGELFF. The CDR3 DNA reads as TGTGCCACTTTTAGCGGGTACACCGGGGAGCTGTTTTTT.

The rearrangement uses TRBV6-5 and TRBJ1-5; D unclear. CDR1 is MNHEY and CDR2 is SVGAGI in the germline V gene. V was shortened by 6 bases and J by 4 bases, with 16 bases between the two germline ends. The CDR3 consists of 15 residues. The CDR3 region is CASRGSGNWNQPQHF. CDR3 coding DNA: TGTGCCAGCAGAGGGTCAGGTAATTGGAATCAGCCCCAGCATTTT.